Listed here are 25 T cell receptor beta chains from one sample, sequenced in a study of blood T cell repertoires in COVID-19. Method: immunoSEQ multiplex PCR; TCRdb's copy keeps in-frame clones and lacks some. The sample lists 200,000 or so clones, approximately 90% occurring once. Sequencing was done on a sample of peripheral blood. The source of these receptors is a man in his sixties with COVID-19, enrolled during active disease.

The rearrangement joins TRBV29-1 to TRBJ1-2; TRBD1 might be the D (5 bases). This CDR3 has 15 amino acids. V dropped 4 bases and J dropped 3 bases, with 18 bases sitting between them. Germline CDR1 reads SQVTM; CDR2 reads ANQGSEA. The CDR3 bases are TGCAGCGTTGTAAACGGTTTTGGGGGGGACTATGGCTACACCTTC. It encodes CSVVNGFGGDYGYTF.

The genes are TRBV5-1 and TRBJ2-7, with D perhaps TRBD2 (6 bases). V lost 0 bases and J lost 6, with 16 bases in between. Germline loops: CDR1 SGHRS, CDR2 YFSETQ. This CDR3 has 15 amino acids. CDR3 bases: TGCGCCAGCAGCTTGGCCGGGGGAAGGGGAGGCGAGCAGTACTTC. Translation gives CASSLAGGRGGEQYF. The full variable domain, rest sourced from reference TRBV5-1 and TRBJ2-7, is KAGVTQTPRYLIKTRGQQVTLSCSPISGHRSVSWYQQTPGQGLQFLFEYFSETQRNKGNFPGRFSGRQFSNSRSEMNVSTLELGDSALYLCASSLAGGRGGEQYFGPGTRLTVT.

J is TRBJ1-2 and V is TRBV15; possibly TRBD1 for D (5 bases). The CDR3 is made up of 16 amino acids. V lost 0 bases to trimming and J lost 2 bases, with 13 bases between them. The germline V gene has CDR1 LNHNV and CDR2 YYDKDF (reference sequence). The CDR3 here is CATSRDGNRMNYGYTF. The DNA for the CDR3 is TGTGCCACCAGCAGAGATGGGAACAGGATGAACTATGGCTACACCTTC.

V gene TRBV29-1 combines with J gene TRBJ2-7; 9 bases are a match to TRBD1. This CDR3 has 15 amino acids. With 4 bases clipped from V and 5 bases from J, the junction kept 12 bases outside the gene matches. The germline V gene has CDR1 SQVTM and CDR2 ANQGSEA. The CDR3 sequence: CSVGRETGGFDEQYF. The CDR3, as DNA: TGCAGCGTTGGTAGAGAGACAGGGGGTTTCGACGAGCAGTACTTC.

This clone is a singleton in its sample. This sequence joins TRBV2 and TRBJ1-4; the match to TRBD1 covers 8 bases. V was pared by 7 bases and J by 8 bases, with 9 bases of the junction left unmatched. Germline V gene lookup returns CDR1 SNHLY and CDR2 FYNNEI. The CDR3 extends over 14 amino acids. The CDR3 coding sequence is TGTGCCAGCACCTCAGGGGGCGTGCGGGAAAAACTGTTTTTT. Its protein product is CASTSGGVREKLFF. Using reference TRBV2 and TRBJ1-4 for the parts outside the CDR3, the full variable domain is EPEVTQTPSHQVTQMGQEVILRCVPISNHLYFYWYRQILGQKVEFLVSFYNNEISEKSEIFDDQFSVERPDGSNFTLKIRSTKLEDSAMYFCASTSGGVREKLFFGSGTQLSVL.

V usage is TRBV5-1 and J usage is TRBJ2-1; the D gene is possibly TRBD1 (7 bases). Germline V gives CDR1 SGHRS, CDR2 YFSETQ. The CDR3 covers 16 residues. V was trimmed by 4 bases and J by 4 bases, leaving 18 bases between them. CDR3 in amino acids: CASSPGGTRGYNEQFF. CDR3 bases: TGCGCCAGCAGCCCAGGGGGGACTCGCGGATACAATGAGCAGTTCTTC.

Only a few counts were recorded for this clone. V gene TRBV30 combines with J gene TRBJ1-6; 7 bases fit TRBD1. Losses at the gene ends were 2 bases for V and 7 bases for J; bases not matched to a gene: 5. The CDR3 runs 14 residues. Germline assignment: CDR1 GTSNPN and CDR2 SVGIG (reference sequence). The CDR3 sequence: CAWSTGTENSPLHF. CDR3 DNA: TGTGCCTGGAGTACCGGGACAGAGAATTCACCCCTCCACTTT.

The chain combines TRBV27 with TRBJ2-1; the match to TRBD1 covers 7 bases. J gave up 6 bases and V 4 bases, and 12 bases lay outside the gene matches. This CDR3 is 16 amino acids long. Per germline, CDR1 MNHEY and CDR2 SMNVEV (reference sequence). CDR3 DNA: TGTGCCAGCAGTTCCGCTCCAGGGGGATGGGCCAATGAGCAGTTCTTC. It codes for CASSSAPGGWANEQFF.

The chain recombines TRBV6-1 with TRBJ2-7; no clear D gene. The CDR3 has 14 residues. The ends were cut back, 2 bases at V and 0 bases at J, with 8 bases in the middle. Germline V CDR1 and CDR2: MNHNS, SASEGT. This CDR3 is CASSEHGASYEQYF. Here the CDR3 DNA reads TGTGCCAGCAGTGAACACGGAGCCTCCTACGAGCAGTACTTC.

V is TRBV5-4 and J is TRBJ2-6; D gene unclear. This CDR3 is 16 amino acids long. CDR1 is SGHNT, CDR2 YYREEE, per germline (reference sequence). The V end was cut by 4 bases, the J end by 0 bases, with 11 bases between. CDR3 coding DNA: TGTGCCAGCAGCCCACGACTGTACTCTGGGGCCAACGTCCTGACTTTC. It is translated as CASSPRLYSGANVLTF. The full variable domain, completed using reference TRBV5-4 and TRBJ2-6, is ETGVTQSPTHLIKTRGQQVTLRCSSQSGHNTVSWYQQALGQGPQFIFQYYREEENGRGNFPPRFSGLQFPNYSSELNVNALELDDSALYLCASSPRLYSGANVLTFGAGSRLTVL.

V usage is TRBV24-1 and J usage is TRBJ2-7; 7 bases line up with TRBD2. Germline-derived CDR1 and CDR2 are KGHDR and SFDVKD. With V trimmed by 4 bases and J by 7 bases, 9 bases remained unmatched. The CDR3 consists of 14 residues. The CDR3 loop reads CATSEGGRNGEQYF. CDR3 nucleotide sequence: TGTGCCACCAGTGAGGGAGGGCGGAATGGGGAGCAGTACTTC.

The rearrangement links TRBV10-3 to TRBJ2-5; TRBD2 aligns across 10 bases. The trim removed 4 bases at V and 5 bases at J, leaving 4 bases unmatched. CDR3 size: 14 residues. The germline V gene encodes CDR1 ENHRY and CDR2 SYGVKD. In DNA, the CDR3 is TGTGCCATCAGTGGGACTAGCGGTCCTGAGACCCAGTACTTC. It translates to CAISGTSGPETQYF.

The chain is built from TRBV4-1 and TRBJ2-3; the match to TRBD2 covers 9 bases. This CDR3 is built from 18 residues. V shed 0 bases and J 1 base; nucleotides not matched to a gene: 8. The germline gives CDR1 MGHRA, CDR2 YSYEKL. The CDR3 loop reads CASSQDSEAGGGTDTQYF. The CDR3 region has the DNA TGCGCCAGCAGCCAAGATAGTGAAGCGGGGGGCGGCACAGATACGCAGTATTTT.

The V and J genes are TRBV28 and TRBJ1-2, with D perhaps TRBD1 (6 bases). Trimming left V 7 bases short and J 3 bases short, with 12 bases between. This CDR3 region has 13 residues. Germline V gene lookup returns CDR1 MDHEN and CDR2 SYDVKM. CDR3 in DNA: TGTGCCAGCAACTTGCGGACAGACTATGGCTACACCTTC. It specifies CASNLRTDYGYTF.

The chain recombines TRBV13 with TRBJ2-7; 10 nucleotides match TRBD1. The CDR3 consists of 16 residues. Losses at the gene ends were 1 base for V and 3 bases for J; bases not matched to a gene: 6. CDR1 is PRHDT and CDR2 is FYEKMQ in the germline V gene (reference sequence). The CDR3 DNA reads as TGTGCCAGCAGCTTAGCCCGGGACAGGGGCTTCTACGAGCAGTACTTC. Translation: CASSLARDRGFYEQYF.

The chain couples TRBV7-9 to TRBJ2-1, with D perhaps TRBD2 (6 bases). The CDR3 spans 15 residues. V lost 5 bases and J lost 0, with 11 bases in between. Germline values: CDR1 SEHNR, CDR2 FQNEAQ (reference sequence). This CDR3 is CASSRLEGSYNEQFF. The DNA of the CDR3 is TGTGCCAGCAGCCGACTAGAAGGCTCCTACAATGAGCAGTTCTTC.

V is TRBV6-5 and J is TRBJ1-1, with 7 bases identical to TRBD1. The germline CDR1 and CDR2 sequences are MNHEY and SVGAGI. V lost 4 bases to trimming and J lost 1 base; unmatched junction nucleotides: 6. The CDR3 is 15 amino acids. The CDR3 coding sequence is TGTGCCAGCAGTTTAAGACAGGGCAAGAACACTGAAGCTTTCTTT. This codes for CASSLRQGKNTEAFF.

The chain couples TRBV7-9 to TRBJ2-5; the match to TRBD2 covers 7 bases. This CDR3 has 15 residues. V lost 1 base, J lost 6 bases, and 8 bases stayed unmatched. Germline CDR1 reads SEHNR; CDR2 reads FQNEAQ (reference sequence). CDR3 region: CASSLDQTSRQTQYF. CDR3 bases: TGTGCCAGCAGCTTAGACCAGACTAGCAGGCAGACCCAGTACTTC.

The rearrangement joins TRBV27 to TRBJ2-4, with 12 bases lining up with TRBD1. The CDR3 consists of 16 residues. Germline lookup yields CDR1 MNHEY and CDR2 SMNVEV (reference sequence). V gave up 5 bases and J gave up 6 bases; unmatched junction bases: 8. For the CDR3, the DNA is TGTGCCAGCAGTCACCCGGGACAGGGGGCGCGAAACATTCAGTACTTC. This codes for CASSHPGQGARNIQYF.

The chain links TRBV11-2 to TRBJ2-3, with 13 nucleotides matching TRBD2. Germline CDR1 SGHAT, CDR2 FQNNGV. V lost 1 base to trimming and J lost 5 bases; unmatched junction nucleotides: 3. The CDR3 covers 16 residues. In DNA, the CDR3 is TGTGCCAGCAGCTTAGGGACTAGCGGGAGTAGAGATACGCAGTATTTT. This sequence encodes CASSLGTSGSRDTQYF.

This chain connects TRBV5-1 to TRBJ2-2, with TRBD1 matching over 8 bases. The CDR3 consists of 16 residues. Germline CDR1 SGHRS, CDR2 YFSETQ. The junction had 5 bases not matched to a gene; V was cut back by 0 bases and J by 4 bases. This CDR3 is CASSLAGQAFTGELFF. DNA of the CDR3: TGCGCCAGCAGCTTGGCGGGACAGGCCTTCACCGGGGAGCTGTTTTTT.

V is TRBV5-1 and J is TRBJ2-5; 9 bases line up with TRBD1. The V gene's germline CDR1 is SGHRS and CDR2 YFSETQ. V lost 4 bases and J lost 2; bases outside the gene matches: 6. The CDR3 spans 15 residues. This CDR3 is CASSPGTGRQETQYF. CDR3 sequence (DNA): TGCGCCAGCAGCCCTGGGACAGGGAGACAAGAGACCCAGTACTTC.

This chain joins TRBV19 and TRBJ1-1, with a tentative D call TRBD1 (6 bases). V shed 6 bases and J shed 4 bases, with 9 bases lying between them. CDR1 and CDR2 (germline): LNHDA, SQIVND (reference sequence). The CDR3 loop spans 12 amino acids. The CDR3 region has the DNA TGTGCCAGTAGGGACAGTGCCACTGAAGCTTTCTTT. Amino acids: CASRDSATEAFF.

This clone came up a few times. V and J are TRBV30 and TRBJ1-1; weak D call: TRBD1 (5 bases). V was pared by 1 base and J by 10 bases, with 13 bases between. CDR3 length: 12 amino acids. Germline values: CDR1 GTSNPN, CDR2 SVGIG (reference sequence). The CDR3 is CAWSGSQGRAFF. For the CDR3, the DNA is TGTGCCTGGAGTGGGTCCCAGGGAAGAGCTTTCTTT.

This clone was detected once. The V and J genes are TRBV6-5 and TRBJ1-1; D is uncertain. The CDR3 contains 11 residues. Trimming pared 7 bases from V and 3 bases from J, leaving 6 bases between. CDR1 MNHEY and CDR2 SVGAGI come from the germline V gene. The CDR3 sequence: CASNPDTEAFF. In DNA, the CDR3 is TGTGCCAGCAACCCGGACACTGAAGCTTTCTTT.